This T cell receptor (beta chain) was found in a study of blood T cell repertoires in COVID-19. Some clones are missing from TCRdb's copy, which holds only in-frame ones; the method was immunoSEQ multiplex PCR. The sample carries under 100,000 clones, about 78% recorded once. The junction had 4 bases not matched to a gene; V was cut back by 0 bases and J by 4 bases. Germline V gene lookup returns CDR1 SGDLS and CDR2 YYNGEE. The CDR3 loop spans 15 amino acids. The receptor was derived from a man between 60 and 75 years old with COVID-19, enrolled during active disease. Sequencing was done on a sample of peripheral blood. V gene TRBV9 combines with J gene TRBJ2-1, with 7 bases matching TRBD2. CDR3 loop: CASSVGGTKYNEQFF. The CDR3 nucleotides are TGTGCCAGCAGCGTAGGGGGGACTAAGTACAATGAGCAGTTCTTC.